The rows below give T cell receptor beta chains drawn from one sample of a study of response to subunit inactivated influenza vaccine. TCRdb ran MiXCR on the RT-PCR reads and lists one entry per CDR3 protein. The sample lists about 650,000 distinct CDR3 sequences; more than 15% were seen once. This specimen was PBMCs from blood, taken approximately 13 days after vaccination. The receptors stem from a man aged 45-65 years who received an inactivated influenza vaccine. Both conserved end residues are part of each CDR3. A D gene is named only where the DNA matches it firmly. Size tells how often a clone was seen (once, few, many) or the class of an expanded clone, and some rows leave it out.

DNA,CDR3,D,V,size,J
TGCGCCAGCAGCCCGGGCGCAGGGGGCGAGGGTAAAGCTTTCTTT,CASSPGAGGEGKAFF,TRBD1,TRBV5-1,NA,TRBJ1-1
TGTGCCAGCAGCCAATCGAGAGGCTGGCCCCCGAACAATGAGCAGTTCTTC,CASSQSRGWPPNNEQFF,NA,TRBV16,few,TRBJ2-1
TGCGCCAGCGGTATTCGATCCTACAATGAGCAGTTCTTC,CASGIRSYNEQFF,NA,TRBV10-2,many,TRBJ2-1
TGTGCCAGCAGCTTAGGGGGACAGGGATGGTCACCCCTCCACTTT,CASSLGGQGWSPLHF,TRBD1,TRBV7-2,NA,TRBJ1-6
TGTGCCAGCAGTTTATTGGGCGGCTCCTACGAGCAGTACTTC,CASSLLGGSYEQYF,NA,TRBV27,many,TRBJ2-7
TGCAGTGCTAGAGATGGGACAGGGGCGGGGGAGCAGTACTTC,CSARDGTGAGEQYF,TRBD1,TRBV20-1,few,TRBJ2-7
TGTGCCAGCAGCTTGGGACCTATCACTGAAGCTTTCTTT,CASSLGPITEAFF,NA,TRBV27,few,TRBJ1-1
TGTGCCAGCAGCTTTGGCGGGGGGGTAGGTGAGCAGTACTTC,CASSFGGGVGEQYF,TRBD2,TRBV11-2,NA,TRBJ2-7
TGTGCCAGCAGCCAACAGGGATCTAAGCAGTTCTTC,CASSQQGSKQFF,NA,TRBV5-6,NA,TRBJ2-1
TGCGCCAGCAGCTTGCCGCCGGGGGGTGAAGAGACCCAGTACTTC,CASSLPPGGEETQYF,TRBD2,TRBV5-1,NA,TRBJ2-5
TGTGCCAGCAGCTTAGTGGACGGGAGCTCCTACGAGCAGTACTTC,CASSLVDGSSYEQYF,NA,TRBV7-2,NA,TRBJ2-7
TGTGCCAGCACCGCGACAGATACGCAGTATTTT,CASTATDTQYF,NA,TRBV28,few,TRBJ2-3
TGTGCCAGCAGCTTCCAAGGGGGCGAGGGTGAAGCTTTCTTT,CASSFQGGEGEAFF,TRBD1,TRBV7-2,few,TRBJ1-1
TGTGCCAGCAGTTCTACCCCAGGGGGCGTGTATGGCTACACCTTC,CASSSTPGGVYGYTF,TRBD1,TRBV12-3/TRBV12-4,many,TRBJ1-2
TGTGCCAGCAGCTTAGCTCAAAAGTACGAGCAGTACTTC,CASSLAQKYEQYF,NA,TRBV7-2,NA,TRBJ2-7
TGTGCCAGCAGCCAGGTGGCCGGGACAGTGGAGACCCAGTACTTC,CASSQVAGTVETQYF,TRBD1,TRBV7-9,few,TRBJ2-5
TGCGCCAGCACGGGGTGGGGGAAGACCCAGTACTTC,CASTGWGKTQYF,NA,TRBV23-1,few,TRBJ2-5
TGCAGTGCTGGCAAGACTAGCGGGAGTTGGAATGAGCAGTTCTTC,CSAGKTSGSWNEQFF,TRBD2,TRBV20-1,few,TRBJ2-1
TGTGCCAGCAGTTCCGGGACTAGCGGAAATACAGATACGCAGTATTTT,CASSSGTSGNTDTQYF,TRBD2,TRBV6-2/TRBV6-3,few,TRBJ2-3
TGTGCCAGCAGTGTGTCCCGGCATGAGCAGTTCTTC,CASSVSRHEQFF,NA,TRBV2,once,TRBJ2-1
TGTGCCAGTAGTATAGGGATTAACACCGGGGAGCTGTTTTTT,CASSIGINTGELFF,NA,TRBV19,few,TRBJ2-2
TGTGCCAGCAGCTTGAGCGGGAGCATGGATGAGCAGTTCTTC,CASSLSGSMDEQFF,TRBD2,TRBV11-3,once,TRBJ2-1
TGTGCCAGCAGCTTGGACCGCGGGAGAATACGCGAGCAGTACTTC,CASSLDRGRIREQYF,TRBD2,TRBV5-5,NA,TRBJ2-7
TGTGCCAGCGATCACCGACGGACACAGACTAACTATGGCTACACCTTC,CASDHRRTQTNYGYTF,NA,TRBV6-1,few,TRBJ1-2
TGCGCCAGCAGCCAACGTTATAATGGCGGGGGGATAGATACGCAGTATTTT,CASSQRYNGGGIDTQYF,TRBD2,TRBV4-3,few,TRBJ2-3
TGCAGCGTTGATTGGGGACAATTGAACGAGCAGTACTTC,CSVDWGQLNEQYF,NA,TRBV29-1,NA,TRBJ2-7
TGTGCCAGCAGTTTACCCGGGACTATTGAAGGTCCCGAGCAGTACTTC,CASSLPGTIEGPEQYF,TRBD2,TRBV28,few,TRBJ2-7
TGCGCCAGCAGCTTGGTCGCGGGGACAGGCGGCACAGATACGCAGTATTTT,CASSLVAGTGGTDTQYF,TRBD1,TRBV5-1,few,TRBJ2-3
TGTGCCAGCAGTTTCCACGGCCCAGATACGCAGTATTTT,CASSFHGPDTQYF,NA,TRBV12-3/TRBV12-4,few,TRBJ2-3
TGCGCCAGCAGCCAAGCCCGGGACAGCTCTGGGGCCAACGTCCTGACTTTC,CASSQARDSSGANVLTF,TRBD1,TRBV4-3,NA,TRBJ2-6
TGTGCCAGCAGCAAAGTCGCAGTCGAGCGGGAGGCTAACACGCAGTACTTC,CASSKVAVEREANTQYF,NA,TRBV21-1,NA,TRBJ2-7
TGTGCCAGCACCGTACGTGCAACTAATGAAAAACTGTTTTTT,CASTVRATNEKLFF,NA,TRBV7-2,NA,TRBJ1-4
TGTGCCAGCAGCCCCTTGGGGGGCAGAAGCGGGGAGCTGTTTTTT,CASSPLGGRSGELFF,NA,TRBV14,NA,TRBJ2-2
TGTGCCAGCAGGGGACTTAAGGGTGGTTCACCCCTCCACTTT,CASRGLKGGSPLHF,NA,TRBV12-3/TRBV12-4,NA,TRBJ1-6
TGCGCCAGCAGCCAAGATTGGTTAGCGGGGGTCTTAAATGAGCAGTTCTTC,CASSQDWLAGVLNEQFF,TRBD2,TRBV4-1,NA,TRBJ2-1
TGTGCCATCAGGGGCATTGGCGGAACCTACGAGCAGTACTTC,CAIRGIGGTYEQYF,NA,TRBV10-3,few,TRBJ2-7
TGTGCCAGCAGTCCGACAGGGGGCCTCTACAATGAGCAGTTCTTC,CASSPTGGLYNEQFF,TRBD1,TRBV6-1,NA,TRBJ2-1
TGCGCCAGCAGCTTGGGAGCAGTTCCAGGCGATGAGCAGTTCTTC,CASSLGAVPGDEQFF,NA,TRBV5-1,few,TRBJ2-1
TGCAGTGCTAATCAGGGATACGAGCAGTACTTC,CSANQGYEQYF,NA,TRBV20-1,NA,TRBJ2-7
TGCGCCAGCAGCTTACGACAGGGGGGCGGTGGCTACACCTTC,CASSLRQGGGGYTF,TRBD1,TRBV5-1,many,TRBJ1-2
TGCAGTGCTAGGGGGGTAGTCGGGGAGCTGTTTTTT,CSARGVVGELFF,NA,TRBV20-1,NA,TRBJ2-2